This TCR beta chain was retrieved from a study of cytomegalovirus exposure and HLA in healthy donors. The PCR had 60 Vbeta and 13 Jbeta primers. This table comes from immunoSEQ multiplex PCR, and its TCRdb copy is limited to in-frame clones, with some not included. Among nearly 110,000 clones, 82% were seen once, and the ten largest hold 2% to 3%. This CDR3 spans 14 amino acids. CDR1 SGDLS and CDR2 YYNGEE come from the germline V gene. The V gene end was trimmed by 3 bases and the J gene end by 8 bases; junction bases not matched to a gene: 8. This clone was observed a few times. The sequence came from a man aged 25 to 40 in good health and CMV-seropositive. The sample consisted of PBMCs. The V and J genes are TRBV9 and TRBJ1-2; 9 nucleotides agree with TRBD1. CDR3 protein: CASSGPNRGLGYTF. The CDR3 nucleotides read TGTGCCAGCAGCGGACCCAACAGGGGGCTGGGCTACACCTTC.